This T cell receptor (beta chain) was captured in a study of T cells in localized non-small cell lung cancer. General study findings and limits: For the top 100 tumor clones, a median about 50 also appeared in adjacent lung. Sequencing covered just one tumor region, so heterogeneity cannot be ruled out. Longer overall survival was seen with higher T cell density measured in blood.

Assay: immunoSEQ multiplex PCR; the TCRdb copy retains only in-frame clones and omits some. This sample carries 28,000 or so clones, approximately 90% of them seen once, and the ten largest clones take 4% to 5%. Of note for this clone: Its specificity is unknown.

CDR3 size: 15 residues. Trimming shortened V by 6 bases and J by 5 bases, and 19 bases separated the two germline ends. The specimen was peripheral blood, collected before any cancer treatment. The sequence came from a female donor older than 55 with stage II squamous cell lung carcinoma. The rearrangement joins TRBV23-1 to TRBJ2-5; no definite D call. TRBV23-1 is sorted into the ORF group, with uncertain function. The CDR3 spells CASRRRWGKGETQYF. In DNA, the CDR3 is TGCGCCAGCAGGCGACGGTGGGGTAAAGGGGAGACCCAGTACTTC.